This T cell receptor beta chain derives from a study of blood T cell repertoires in COVID-19. The CDR3 totals 13 residues. V lost 6 bases, J lost 5 bases, and 13 bases lay in between. Germline assignment: CDR1 SGHAT and CDR2 FQDESV (reference sequence). Measured with immunoSEQ multiplex PCR; TCRdb has only the in-frame clones, and not every one. This sample carries fewer than 250,000 clones, roughly 80% of them seen once, and the ten largest clones take under 12%. The rearrangement joins TRBV11-1 to TRBJ1-1; the D gene is possibly TRBD1 (5 bases). The receptor was derived from a woman aged 80 or over with COVID-19, enrolled during active disease. What was sequenced was peripheral blood. The CDR3 region is CASRSGMGTEAFF. CDR3 sequence (DNA): TGTGCCAGCAGGTCAGGGATGGGAACTGAAGCTTTCTTT.